Detailed here is one T cell receptor (beta chain). What it recognizes is unknown. The junction departs from germline at one end; a sequencing error may be responsible. Flow cytometry had shown expanded CD8+CD57+ cells in the patients chosen for sequencing. The cohort consisted entirely of patients having severe acquired aplastic anemia. The source of the sample is a study of CD8+CD57+ T cells in acquired aplastic anemia. Background on the study: Sorting CD4+ and CD8+ cells gave DNA averaging approximately 3 ug.

Regarding the study as a whole: Sharing between patients and controls was observed for around 27 CD8+ CDR3 sequences.

Template material for TCR beta VDJ and CDR3 profiling consisted of genomic DNA. Via MiXCR, TCRdb re-called the reads, giving one row per CDR3 protein. This sample yields roughly 280,000 distinct CDR3 sequences, of which roughly 53% are seen a single time; roughly 1.2% belongs to the top ten. The germline gives CDR1 SNHLY, CDR2 FYNNEI. This CDR3 region has 15 residues. This chain connects TRBV2 to TRBJ2-2; D is perhaps TRBD2 (5 bases). Sequenced sample: sorted CD4+, CD8+, or CD8+CD57+ T cells (not recorded which) from PBMCs. The source of this sequence is a human donor with aplastic anemia. The CDR3 coding sequence is TGTGCCAGCAGGGATTCGAGACTTCACACCGGGGAGTTGTTTTTT. Amino acids: CASRDSRLHTGELFF.